This entry lists 30 T cell receptor beta chains sequenced from one sample in a study of blood T cell repertoires in COVID-19. Assay used: immunoSEQ multiplex PCR; TCRdb lists only in-frame clones, some missing. The table lists approximately 410,000 clones, 80% to 90% of them singletons. Sample: peripheral blood. Receptor source: a woman in her twenties or thirties with active or convalescent COVID-19.

DNA of the CDR3: TGTGCCAGCAGCCCACAGGGGTTTGGAGAGACCCAGTACTTC. As protein: CASSPQGFGETQYF. This rearrangement joins TRBV7-9 to TRBJ2-5; 7 nucleotides match TRBD1. Germline V gene sequence: CDR1 SEHNR, CDR2 FQNEAQ (reference sequence). V gave up 5 bases and J gave up 4 bases; unmatched junction bases: 7. CDR3 length: 14 amino acids.

This chain joins TRBV2 and TRBJ2-5; a weak D match, TRBD1 (6 bases). This CDR3 contains 16 residues. Trimming pared 2 bases from V and 1 base from J, leaving 14 bases between. CDR1 is SNHLY, CDR2 FYNNEI, per germline. CDR3 loop: CASSEQGRRPQETQYF. The CDR3 DNA reads as TGTGCCAGCAGTGAACAGGGGCGCAGGCCCCAAGAGACCCAGTACTTC.

In its sample, this clone was seen once. The chain has TRBV4-1 and TRBJ1-1; D is uncertain. This CDR3 is built from 16 residues. V lost 1 base to trimming and J lost 4 bases, with 16 bases between them. CDR1 is MGHRA, CDR2 YSYEKL, per germline. The CDR3 DNA reads TGCGCCAGCAGCCAAGTGTCGACCGTCGGGAGCACTGAAGCTTTCTTT. Protein product: CASSQVSTVGSTEAFF.

The CDR3 loop reads CASSQTGGPPYNEQFF. The CDR3 nucleotides read TGTGCCAGCAGCCAAACTGGGGGCCCTCCCTACAATGAGCAGTTCTTC. This chain uses TRBV3-1 (or the pseudogene TRBV3-2) with TRBJ2-1; TRBD1 is a possible D gene (6 bases). The V end lost 2 bases, the J end lost 2 bases, and 13 bases lay between the germline ends. Germline V gives CDR1 LGHDT, CDR2 YNNKEL (reference sequence). The CDR3 consists of 16 residues.

The chain recombines TRBV18 with TRBJ1-2, with 8 bases lining up with TRBD1. In germline, CDR1 is KGHSH, CDR2 LQKENI. The length of the CDR3 is 15 residues. Trimming at V came to 5 bases and at J to 5 bases, leaving 10 bases not matched to a gene. CDR3 residues: CASSDQTGEPYGYTF. The CDR3, as DNA: TGTGCCAGCTCAGACCAGACAGGGGAGCCGTATGGCTACACCTTC. Drawing the rest from reference TRBV18 and TRBJ1-2, the complete variable domain is NAGVMQNPRHLVRRRGQEARLRCSPMKGHSHVYWYRQLPEEGLKFMVYLQKENIIDESGMPKERFSAEFPKEGPSILRIQQVVRGDSAAYFCASSDQTGEPYGYTFGSGTRLTVV.

The chain couples TRBV14 to TRBJ2-5; a possible D gene is TRBD1 (5 bases). CDR3 length equals 15 residues. With 4 bases removed from V and 5 bases from J, the gap between germline ends came to 17 bases. Germline V gives CDR1 SGHDN, CDR2 FVKESK. The CDR3 here is CASSPYQGWRETQYF. CDR3 DNA sequence: TGTGCCAGCAGCCCTTACCAGGGATGGCGGGAGACCCAGTACTTC.

The chain recombines TRBV5-1 with TRBJ1-2; D possibly corresponds to TRBD1 (6 bases). V shed 8 bases and J shed 4 bases, with 15 bases lying between them. This CDR3 contains 13 residues. CDR1 and CDR2 from the germline V gene are SGHRS and YFSETQ. CDR3: CASTPGGGYGYTF. The CDR3 region has the DNA TGCGCCAGTACCCCGGGGGGCGGCTATGGCTACACCTTC.

V gene TRBV30 combines with J gene TRBJ1-6; D is unclear. The germline gives CDR1 GTSNPN, CDR2 SVGIG (reference sequence). CDR3 length equals 13 residues. V lost 7 bases, J lost 9 bases, and 16 bases lay in between. CDR3 residues: CALGSSAGSPLHF. Here the CDR3 DNA reads TGTGCCTTAGGGAGTTCCGCGGGTTCACCCCTCCACTTT.

The J gene is TRBJ1-3, the V gene TRBV3-1 (or the pseudogene TRBV3-2); perhaps TRBD1 as D (6 bases). The CDR3 loop spans 16 amino acids. V lost 1 base and J lost 4, with 14 bases in between. Germline CDR1 reads LGHDT; CDR2 reads YNNKEL (reference sequence). The CDR3 DNA reads as TGTGCCAGCAGCCAAGGTCGAGCAGGGGCGGGAAACACCATATATTTT. It translates to CASSQGRAGAGNTIYF.

The chain is built from TRBV29-1 and TRBJ2-7, with 13 bases matching TRBD2. Looked up from germline, CDR1 is SQVTM and CDR2 is ANQGSEA. J gave up 1 base and V 5 bases, and 11 bases lay outside the gene matches. The CDR3 extends over 17 amino acids. CDR3 in DNA: TGCAGCGTTTCACGGACTAGCGGGGGCCTTGAGTCCTACGAGCAGTACTTC. Its translation: CSVSRTSGGLESYEQYF.

The J gene is TRBJ2-3, the V gene TRBV2, with D unclear. V was cut by 6 bases and J by 0 bases, with 10 bases left in between. CDR1 SNHLY and CDR2 FYNNEI come from the germline V gene. This CDR3 comprises 14 residues. CDR3 sequence: CASRTRVSTDTQYF. CDR3 DNA sequence: TGTGCCAGCAGAACCCGGGTTAGCACAGATACGCAGTATTTT.

The rearrangement uses TRBV15 and TRBJ2-1; 7 nucleotides align to TRBD1. J gave up 7 bases and V 1 base, and 4 bases lay outside the gene matches. The CDR3 totals 14 residues. In germline, CDR1 is LNHNV, CDR2 YYDKDF (reference sequence). The CDR3 here is CATSRGQGENEQFF. As DNA, the CDR3 is TGTGCCACCAGCAGAGGGCAGGGGGAGAATGAGCAGTTCTTC. Together with reference TRBV15 and TRBJ2-1, the CDR3 gives the full variable domain: DAMVIQNPRYQVTQFGKPVTLSCSQTLNHNVMYWYQQKSSQAPKLLFHYYDKDFNNEADTPDNFQSRRPNTSFCFLDIRSPGLGDTAMYLCATSRGQGENEQFFGPGTRLTVL.

The chain is built from TRBV4-2 and TRBJ2-3, with 11 bases matching TRBD2. The germline V gene encodes CDR1 LGHNA and CDR2 YNFKEQ. With 1 base clipped from V and 4 bases from J, the junction kept 7 bases outside the gene matches. There are 17 residues in the CDR3. CDR3 loop: CASSQGLAGGPSDTQYF. The CDR3 DNA reads TGTGCCAGCAGCCAAGGATTAGCGGGAGGGCCCTCAGATACGCAGTATTTT.

The chain joins TRBV6-1 to TRBJ2-5, with D perhaps matching TRBD2 (5 bases). This CDR3 is 15 amino acids long. V lost 1 base, J lost 4 bases, and 13 bases lay in between. Germline loops: CDR1 MNHNS, CDR2 SASEGT. The CDR3 bases are TGTGCCAGCAGTGAAGTAATACGGGCGGGAGAGACCCAGTACTTC. Its translation is CASSEVIRAGETQYF.

This clone was seen only once. CDR3 nucleotides: TGTGCCAGTAGTATAGCTTGGACAGGATCGAGCTCCTACGAGCAGTACTTC. This encodes CASSIAWTGSSSYEQYF. The genes are TRBV19 and TRBJ2-7, with 7 bases aligning to TRBD1. This CDR3 has 17 amino acids. CDR1 is LNHDA, CDR2 SQIVND, per germline (reference sequence). The V gene end was trimmed by 1 base and the J gene end by 0 bases; junction bases not matched to a gene: 9.

The chain uses TRBV30 and TRBJ1-1; a weak D match, TRBD1 (5 bases). The CDR3 length is 14 residues. Between the trimmed V and J ends, which lost 0 bases and 7 bases, there was a span of 15 bases. Germline CDR1 GTSNPN, CDR2 SVGIG (reference sequence). The CDR3 loop is CAWSVGAMGGEAFF. The CDR3 coding sequence is TGTGCCTGGAGTGTAGGCGCCATGGGGGGTGAAGCTTTCTTT.

The chain is built from TRBV11-2 and TRBJ1-1; TRBD1 matches at 7 bases. V gave up 1 base and J gave up 1 base; unmatched junction bases: 0. This CDR3 contains 14 residues. CDR1 is SGHAT, CDR2 FQNNGV, per germline. The CDR3: CASSLGDRNTEAFF. The DNA of the CDR3 is TGTGCCAGCAGCTTAGGGGACAGGAACACTGAAGCTTTCTTT.

This clone has a single count. V usage is TRBV7-9 and J usage is TRBJ1-1, with TRBD1 as a possible D gene (5 bases). Germline CDR1 is SEHNR and CDR2 is FQNEAQ (reference sequence). This CDR3 is built from 13 residues. The V end lost 1 base, the J end lost 7 bases, and 10 bases lay between the germline ends. This CDR3 reads CASSLDRQSEAFF. CDR3 sequence (DNA): TGTGCCAGCAGCTTAGACCGACAGAGTGAAGCTTTCTTT.

The V and J genes are TRBV4-1 and TRBJ2-7; maybe TRBD1 (6 bases). V lost 4 bases and J 5 bases, leaving 24 bases between the germline ends. The CDR3 contains 17 residues. The germline CDR1 and CDR2 sequences are MGHRA and YSYEKL. CDR3 sequence reads: CASSLAPWPAGDDEQYF. The DNA of the CDR3 is TGCGCCAGCAGCCTCGCCCCCTGGCCGGCAGGGGACGACGAGCAGTACTTC.

This rearrangement joins TRBV6-4 to TRBJ2-5, with D possibly TRBD2 on 5 matching bases. Germline CDR1 MRHNA, CDR2 SNTAGT. CDR3 length: 13 amino acids. The ends were cut back, 3 bases at V and 7 bases at J, with 12 bases in the middle. The CDR3, as DNA: TGTGCCAGCAGTGAGTGGGAGAAGGGGACCCAGTACTTC. Its translation is CASSEWEKGTQYF.

This chain connects TRBV5-4 to TRBJ2-3, with TRBD1 as a possible D gene (6 bases). Germline V gene sequence: CDR1 SGHNT, CDR2 YYREEE (reference sequence). This CDR3 is built from 12 residues. With 0 bases removed from V and 8 bases from J, the gap between germline ends came to 7 bases. The CDR3, as DNA: TGTGCCAGCAGCTTGGAAGGGGGTACGCAGTATTTT. This translates into CASSLEGGTQYF.

This chain uses TRBV29-1 with TRBJ2-5, with TRBD2 matching over 13 bases. Germline V gene lookup returns CDR1 SQVTM and CDR2 ANQGSEA. Losses at the gene ends were 3 bases for V and 3 bases for J; bases not matched to a gene: 7. The CDR3 sequence is 16 residues long. As DNA, the CDR3 is TGCAGCGTTGATCGGACTAGCGGGAGCCTGAAAGAGACCCAGTACTTC. The encoded protein is CSVDRTSGSLKETQYF.

The genes are TRBV7-9 and TRBJ1-6; D perhaps matches TRBD1 (5 bases). In germline, CDR1 is SEHNR, CDR2 FQNEAQ (reference sequence). V was shortened by 1 base and J by 2 bases, with 9 bases between the two germline ends. This CDR3 spans 16 amino acids. The CDR3 reads CASSLGSGTYNSPLHF. In DNA, the CDR3 is TGTGCCAGCAGCTTAGGTTCAGGGACCTATAATTCACCCCTCCACTTT.

V and J are TRBV5-1 and TRBJ1-6; D is unresolved. The V and J ends lost 4 bases and 2 bases respectively, with 19 bases between them. The CDR3 has 18 residues. The germline CDR1 and CDR2 sequences are SGHRS and YFSETQ. CDR3: CASSPTTAGLTYNSPLHF. The CDR3 region has the DNA TGCGCCAGCAGCCCGACCACGGCAGGCCTAACCTATAATTCACCCCTCCACTTT.

The V and J genes are TRBV19 and TRBJ2-3; 14 nucleotides agree with TRBD2. The CDR3 spans 18 residues. The J segment lost 3 bases and the V segment lost 1 base, leaving 6 bases of the junction unmatched. In germline, CDR1 is LNHDA, CDR2 SQIVND (reference sequence). CDR3 bases: TGTGCCAGTAGTATAGTATTTGGACTAGCGGGGGGAACAGATACGCAGTATTTT. This translates into CASSIVFGLAGGTDTQYF.

The rearrangement joins TRBV30 to TRBJ1-5, with 11 bases fitting TRBD1. J lost 9 bases, V lost 3 bases, and 7 bases had no gene match. The CDR3 runs 14 residues. Germline CDR1 reads GTSNPN; CDR2 reads SVGIG (reference sequence). CDR3 in DNA: TGTGCCTGGAGCGTGGGACAGGGGGGTTGGCCCCAGCATTTT. It yields the protein CAWSVGQGGWPQHF.

The chain employs TRBV6-6 and TRBJ1-2; 7 bases fit TRBD1. Trimming at V came to 4 bases and at J to 7 bases, leaving 6 bases not matched to a gene. In germline, CDR1 is MNHNY, CDR2 SVGAGI (reference sequence). CDR3 length: 13 amino acids. Written as DNA, the CDR3 is TGTGCCAGCAGTTGGACAGGATTTAGTGGCTACACCTTC. This sequence encodes CASSWTGFSGYTF.

This clone was seen just once. This sequence joins TRBV6-5 and TRBJ2-7, with TRBD2 matching 7 bases. CDR1 and CDR2 from the germline V gene are MNHEY and SVGAGI. With V trimmed by 3 bases and J by 3 bases, 5 bases remained unmatched. This CDR3 spans 14 amino acids. The CDR3 reads CASSYGGVGYEQYF. DNA for the CDR3: TGTGCCAGCAGTTATGGGGGGGTCGGCTACGAGCAGTACTTC.

V gene TRBV11-2 combines with J gene TRBJ2-7; D ambiguous. V lost 2 bases to trimming and J lost 1 base, with 18 bases between them. Germline CDR1 reads SGHAT; CDR2 reads FQNNGV. This CDR3 is 17 amino acids long. CDR3 nucleotides: TGTGCCAGCAGCTTATTCCCCGGCACAGACGTTTCCTACGAGCAGTACTTC. Translating it yields CASSLFPGTDVSYEQYF.

This chain links TRBV6-6 with TRBJ2-7, with 12 bases matching TRBD2. This CDR3 is 16 amino acids long. The junction had 7 bases not matched to a gene; V was cut back by 6 bases and J by 1 base. Germline CDR1 reads MNHNY; CDR2 reads SVGAGI (reference sequence). CDR3 in amino acids: CASRTRTSGNSYEQYF. Here the CDR3 DNA reads TGTGCCAGCAGGACTAGGACTAGCGGGAATTCCTACGAGCAGTACTTC.